These 5 T cell receptor beta chains originate from one sample sequenced in a study of T cells after yellow fever vaccination. TCRdb reanalysed the 5' RACE reads using MiXCR and keeps one entry per CDR3 protein. Here the sample spans fewer than 650,000 distinct CDR3 sequences, 21% being singletons. The specimen was PBMCs, collected about 21 days after the first yellow fever vaccination. These receptors were obtained from a man between 18 and 35 years old who received the YFV17D yellow fever vaccine.

The V call is TRBV4-1, the J call TRBJ2-5; TRBD2 matches 11 bases. This CDR3 has 16 residues. Unmatched junction bases numbered 6, after V lost 1 base and J lost 5 bases. The germline gives CDR1 MGHRA, CDR2 YSYEKL. CDR3 DNA: TGCGCCAGCAGCCAAGGCCAGACTAGCGGGACGGAGACCCAGTACTTC. Amino acids: CASSQGQTSGTETQYF.

The rearrangement links TRBV7-2 to TRBJ2-4; the D is unclear. The CDR3 extends over 14 amino acids. V was cut by 6 bases and J by 0 bases, with 9 bases left in between. Germline V gene lookup returns CDR1 SGHTA and CDR2 FQGNSA. Here the CDR3 DNA reads TGTGCCAGCAGGGATAGTGGAGCCAAAAACATTCAGTACTTC. Translating it yields CASRDSGAKNIQYF.

This clonotype was seen a single time. The chain is built from TRBV7-2 and TRBJ2-4; tentatively, D is TRBD2 (5 bases). The ends were cut back, 2 bases at V and 1 base at J, with 9 bases in the middle. There are 15 residues in the CDR3. Germline V gene sequence: CDR1 SGHTA, CDR2 FQGNSA. The CDR3 DNA sequence: TGTGCCAGCAGCTTATACGGGGTCGCCAAAAACATTCAGTACTTC. It encodes CASSLYGVAKNIQYF.

This clonotype was seen only a few times. V gene TRBV7-8 combines with J gene TRBJ1-3; no clear D gene. The CDR3 spans 17 residues. Germline V gene lookup returns CDR1 SGHVS and CDR2 FQNEAQ. With 4 bases removed from V and 0 bases from J, the gap between germline ends came to 16 bases. The CDR3 DNA is TGTGCCAGCAGCTGGACTCTTACCGCGACCTCTGGAAACACCATATATTTT. It encodes CASSWTLTATSGNTIYF.

The chain has TRBV3-1 and TRBJ1-3, with D uncertain. V was trimmed by 2 bases and J by 0 bases, leaving 2 bases between them. Germline V gene lookup returns CDR1 LGHDT and CDR2 YNNKEL (reference sequence). This CDR3 has 13 residues. The CDR3 DNA reads TGTGCCAGCAGCCAAACCTCTGGAAACACCATATATTTT. This codes for CASSQTSGNTIYF. The variable domain in full, with the rest retrieved from reference TRBV3-1 and TRBJ1-3, is DTAVSQTPKYLVTQMGNDKSIKCEQNLGHDTMYWYKQDSKKFLKIMFSYNNKELIINETVPNRFSPKSPDKAHLNLHINSLELGDSAVYFCASSQTSGNTIYFGEGSWLTVV.